The 23 T cell receptor beta chains below all came from one sample that was sequenced in a study of shared clonotypes between healthy human individuals. Naive CD8 cells lacked CD45RO and underwent positive selection for CCR7, leaving out terminally differentiated effector memory CD45RA+ cells. Here immunoSEQ multiplex PCR was the method, and the copy in TCRdb shows in-frame clones only, minus some. The table records under 1 million clones, approximately 92% of them present only once. Input material: naive CD8+ T cells sorted from blood. These receptors came from a man aged 25 to 40 in good health.

This chain links TRBV6-1 with TRBJ2-1; D remains unclear. The CDR3 runs 14 residues. Germline V lookup: CDR1 MNHNS, CDR2 SASEGT. V lost 7 bases to trimming and J lost 0 bases, with 10 bases between them. The CDR3 DNA reads as TGTGCCAGCACTACAGAGCCCTCCTACAATGAGCAGTTCTTC. Translation: CASTTEPSYNEQFF.

This rearrangement joins TRBV28 to TRBJ2-7; D unresolved. V shed 3 bases and J shed 4 bases, with 7 bases lying between them. The CDR3 covers 12 residues. From germline, CDR1 is MDHEN and CDR2 SYDVKM. CDR3 protein: CASSFARYEQYF. CDR3 bases: TGTGCCAGCAGTTTCGCGCGGTACGAGCAGTACTTC.

The chain recombines TRBV19 with TRBJ1-1; D is perhaps TRBD1 (6 bases). This CDR3 spans 14 amino acids. Germline V gives CDR1 LNHDA, CDR2 SQIVND (reference sequence). With 5 bases removed from V and 5 bases from J, the gap between germline ends came to 15 bases. Written as DNA, the CDR3 is TGTGCCAGTAGTTGGACAGCCGGGAGAACTGAAGCTTTCTTT. It translates to CASSWTAGRTEAFF.

The CDR3 protein is CASSDLSGDNEQFF. For the CDR3, the DNA is TGCGCCAGCAGTGATTTAAGCGGGGACAATGAGCAGTTCTTC. V usage is TRBV10-1 and J usage is TRBJ2-1; 7 nucleotides agree with TRBD2. Germline V gene lookup returns CDR1 WNHNN and CDR2 SYGVQD (reference sequence). This CDR3 is built from 14 residues. V shed 3 bases and J 5 bases; nucleotides not matched to a gene: 4.

With respect to this clone: Other DNA sequences in this specimen translate into the identical CDR3. This chain joins TRBV27 and TRBJ2-7, with 13 bases aligning to TRBD2. V shed 3 bases and J 4 bases; nucleotides not matched to a gene: 3. Per the germline V gene, CDR1 is MNHEY and CDR2 is SMNVEV (reference sequence). There are 15 residues in the CDR3. CDR3 loop: CASSLGTSGIYEQYF. The CDR3 nucleotides are TGTGCCAGCAGTTTGGGGACTAGCGGGATTTACGAGCAGTACTTC.

The chain links TRBV27 to TRBJ1-1; D call uncertain. Trimming took off 8 bases at V and 0 bases at J, with 10 bases between the two ends. The length of the CDR3 is 13 residues. Germline values: CDR1 MNHEY, CDR2 SMNVEV (reference sequence). The CDR3 loop is CASAFSMNTEAFF. CDR3 coding DNA: TGTGCCAGCGCCTTTAGCATGAACACTGAAGCTTTCTTT.

This chain connects TRBV5-1 to TRBJ2-3; D is ambiguous. Germline assignment: CDR1 SGHRS and CDR2 YFSETQ. Trimming removed 0 bases at V and 5 bases at J, with 16 bases between. There are 16 residues in the CDR3. The CDR3 reads CASSLDTRGGIDTQYF. CDR3 DNA: TGCGCCAGCAGCTTGGACACCCGTGGTGGAATAGATACGCAGTATTTT.

The chain carries TRBV9 and TRBJ2-3; 8 nucleotides align to TRBD2. Losses at the gene ends were 3 bases for V and 2 bases for J; bases not matched to a gene: 8. This CDR3 has 16 residues. Germline CDR1 and CDR2: SGDLS and YYNGEE. The CDR3 region has the DNA TGTGCCAGCAGCGCACTAGCGGACCGACTCACAGATACGCAGTATTTT. This translates into CASSALADRLTDTQYF.

In nucleotides, the CDR3 is TGTGCCAGCAATACAGGGATCGGGGACACTGAAGCTTTCTTT. This sequence encodes CASNTGIGDTEAFF. The genes are TRBV2 and TRBJ1-1; D is possibly TRBD1 (6 bases). Germline V gene lookup returns CDR1 SNHLY and CDR2 FYNNEI. The V gene lost 7 bases and the J gene lost 3 bases, with 15 bases spanning the gap. CDR3 length: 14 residues.

The chain uses TRBV18 and TRBJ2-7, with D possibly TRBD2 on 6 matching bases. Trimming took 5 bases from V and 3 from J, leaving 14 bases between them. This CDR3 spans 14 amino acids. Germline-derived CDR1 and CDR2 are KGHSH and LQKENI. CDR3 nucleotide sequence: TGTGCCAGCTCAGCTCCGGGACTTGGCTACGAGCAGTACTTC. Protein sequence: CASSAPGLGYEQYF.

The chain employs TRBV27 and TRBJ2-7, with D possibly matching TRBD2 (5 bases). V shed 6 bases and J shed 2 bases, with 11 bases lying between them. The CDR3 runs to 13 residues. Germline V gives CDR1 MNHEY, CDR2 SMNVEV (reference sequence). The DNA of the CDR3 is TGTGCCAGCAGGACGTGGGGAGCCTACGAGCAGTACTTC. Translating it yields CASRTWGAYEQYF.

Worth noting for this clone: At the DNA level, this CDR3 is encoded by other sequences in the same sample as well. CDR3 coding DNA: TGCGCCAGCAGCCAAGAAGGGGGCGTCTACAATGAGCAGTTCTTC. Its translation is CASSQEGGVYNEQFF. The chain combines TRBV4-1 with TRBJ2-1, with TRBD1 matching over 7 bases. The length of the CDR3 is 15 residues. The germline gives CDR1 MGHRA, CDR2 YSYEKL. The V and J ends lost 0 bases and 3 bases, in that order; junction bases with no gene match: 2.

The chain uses TRBV4-1 and TRBJ2-7, with D uncertain. There are 15 residues in the CDR3. V was clipped by 2 bases and J by 3 bases, with 14 bases between them. Germline lookup yields CDR1 MGHRA and CDR2 YSYEKL. In DNA form, the CDR3 reads TGCGCCAGCAGCCAACGAGACTGGTACTTCTACGAGCAGTACTTC. Translation: CASSQRDWYFYEQYF.

The rearrangement joins TRBV7-8 to TRBJ2-7; D unclear. CDR1 and CDR2 (germline): SGHVS, FQNEAQ. The germline V and J ends were trimmed by 1 base and 0 bases, with 10 bases remaining between them. This CDR3 is built from 15 residues. CDR3 residues: CASSLEMTPSYEQYF. The CDR3 region has the DNA TGTGCCAGCAGCTTAGAAATGACTCCCTCCTACGAGCAGTACTTC.

J is TRBJ2-7 and V is TRBV10-3, with a weak D call TRBD1 (5 bases). The germline V gene encodes CDR1 ENHRY and CDR2 SYGVKD. V was cut by 6 bases and J by 0 bases, with 12 bases left in between. This CDR3 is built from 14 residues. CDR3: CAISQSRDSYEQYF. Written as DNA, the CDR3 is TGTGCCATCAGCCAGAGCAGGGACTCCTACGAGCAGTACTTC.

The J gene is TRBJ2-7, the V gene TRBV28; no definite D call. The CDR3 covers 14 residues. V lost 6 bases and J 0 bases, leaving 12 bases between the germline ends. Germline V gene data show CDR1 as MDHEN and CDR2 as SYDVKM. In DNA, the CDR3 is TGTGCCAGCAGCGAGACATCAAACTCCTACGAGCAGTACTTC. This encodes CASSETSNSYEQYF.

This chain connects TRBV2 to TRBJ2-1; D possibly corresponds to TRBD2 (6 bases). The V gene's germline CDR1 is SNHLY and CDR2 FYNNEI. V was trimmed by 7 bases and J by 7 bases, leaving 20 bases between them. This CDR3 region has 15 residues. The CDR3 loop is CASTQSGLMRNEQFF. As DNA, the CDR3 is TGTGCCAGCACTCAATCGGGACTCATGAGGAATGAGCAGTTCTTC.

The V gene is TRBV27, the J gene TRBJ1-2; 9 positions match TRBD1. The V and J ends lost 4 bases and 10 bases, in that order; junction bases with no gene match: 7. This CDR3 comprises 13 residues. CDR1 and CDR2 (germline): MNHEY, SMNVEV (reference sequence). The CDR3 coding sequence is TGTGCCAGCAGTTCGGGACAGGGATACGACTACACCTTC. Its protein is CASSSGQGYDYTF.

The chain carries TRBV5-4 and TRBJ2-7, with 8 bases identical to TRBD2. Germline V gene lookup returns CDR1 SGHNT and CDR2 YYREEE (reference sequence). The CDR3 contains 16 residues. V shed 4 bases, J shed 3 bases, and the junction held 12 bases outside the gene matches. CDR3 sequence: CASSPSRGGHHYEQYF. CDR3 bases: TGTGCCAGCAGCCCCTCCCGGGGGGGACACCACTACGAGCAGTACTTC.

The chain is built from TRBV4-1 and TRBJ1-2; 7 positions match TRBD1. This CDR3 contains 19 residues. V shed 0 bases, J shed 3 bases, and the junction held 16 bases outside the gene matches. Germline V gene data show CDR1 as MGHRA and CDR2 as YSYEKL. The DNA of the CDR3 is TGCGCCAGCAGCCAAGATAGCGGGGCAGGGGGGTCAGACTACTATGGCTACACCTTC. This translates into CASSQDSGAGGSDYYGYTF.

The rearrangement links TRBV10-2 to TRBJ2-2; D could derive from TRBD1 or TRBD2 (5 bases each). The V gene lost 7 bases and the J gene lost 7 bases, with 19 bases spanning the gap. Germline loops: CDR1 WSHSY, CDR2 SAAADI. The CDR3 consists of 15 residues. CDR3 DNA sequence: TGCGCCAGCATGGGGCATGGGGGAAAAGGCGGGGAGCTGTTTTTT. Protein sequence: CASMGHGGKGGELFF.

This clone has only one observation. Other DNA sequences in this sample translate to the same CDR3. The rearrangement links TRBV14 to TRBJ2-1, with D possibly TRBD2 on 5 matching bases. V was shortened by 8 bases and J by 4 bases, with 9 bases between the two germline ends. The germline V gene has CDR1 SGHDN and CDR2 FVKESK. This CDR3 is 12 amino acids long. The CDR3 coding sequence is TGTGCCAGCGCCGAGGGATACAATGAGCAGTTCTTC. Its translation: CASAEGYNEQFF.

A word on this clone: Different DNA sequences within this sample yield the same CDR3. This chain uses TRBV6-6 with TRBJ2-7; 7 bases match TRBD1. CDR1 MNHNY and CDR2 SVGAGI come from the germline V gene (reference sequence). The CDR3 is 13 residues long. V was pared by 4 bases and J by 3 bases, with 3 bases of the junction left unmatched. CDR3 nucleotide sequence: TGTGCCAGCAGTTCTGGGACAGTCTACGAGCAGTACTTC. As protein: CASSSGTVYEQYF.